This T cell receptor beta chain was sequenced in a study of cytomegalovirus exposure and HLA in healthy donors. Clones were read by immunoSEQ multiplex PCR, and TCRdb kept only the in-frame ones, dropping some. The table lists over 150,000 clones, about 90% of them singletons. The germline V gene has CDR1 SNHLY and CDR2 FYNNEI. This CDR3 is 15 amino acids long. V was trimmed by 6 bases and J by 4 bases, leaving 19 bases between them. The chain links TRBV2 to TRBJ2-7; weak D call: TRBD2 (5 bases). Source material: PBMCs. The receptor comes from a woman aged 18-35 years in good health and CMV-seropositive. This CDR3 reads CASRTTSTGFYEQYF. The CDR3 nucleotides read TGTGCCAGCAGGACCACTAGTACGGGTTTTTACGAGCAGTACTTC.